This T cell receptor beta chain appears in the sequencing data of a study of cytomegalovirus exposure and HLA in healthy donors. Trimming took off 6 bases at V and 7 bases at J, with 15 bases between the two ends. The CDR3 covers 13 residues. Germline V lookup: CDR1 LNHDA, CDR2 SQIVND (reference sequence). In the PCR, 60 Vbeta and 13 Jbeta primers were used. TCRdb's table, derived via immunoSEQ multiplex PCR, lists solely in-frame clones and lacks some. The sample lists fewer than 130,000 clones, about four fifths occurring once. Source material: PBMCs. This TCR derives from a woman in her fifties or sixties in good health and CMV-seropositive. The V gene is TRBV19, the J gene TRBJ1-2; TRBD1 might be the D (5 bases). The CDR3 DNA reads TGTGCCAGTAGGTCCCCGGGGGACGGTGGCTACACCTTC. Protein product: CASRSPGDGGYTF.